Sequencing of this T cell receptor (beta chain) was carried out in a study of blood T cell repertoires in COVID-19 (TCRdb year 2020). For context, the study as a whole: Samples from collaborators originated in the United States, Italy and Spain and spanned both the acute and convalescent phases of COVID-19. Samples came from the ongoing ImmuneRACE study (first 160 participants) plus 1,254 subjects from 6 global collaborators. The repertoires were released in a freely available public database meant as a resource for research on the immune response to SARS-CoV-2. Sample metadata almost always included a de-identified subject ID, COVID-19 status, age in years and sex. Where available, HLA class I and class II types were obtained from metadata supplied by the sample provider rather than from assay-based typing. Deeply sampled blood TCRbeta repertoires from subjects exposed to, actively infected with, or recovered from COVID-19 were included in the dataset. The prospective study material was composed of cDNA or gDNA derived from T cells, B-cell-depleted T cells, or PBMCs.

TCRbeta CDR3 regions were amplified from genomic DNA using the immunoSEQ Assay, a bias-controlled multiplex PCR. The original pipeline was this. The number of nucleated cells in each sample was estimated by amplification of reference gene primers within the assay. To quantify the absolute abundance of each unique TCRbeta CDR3 rearrangement, sequence reads were collapsed and filtered. For each sample, productive Simpson clonality was calculated as the square root of Simpson's diversity index across productive rearrangements. TCRdb obtained this table from immuneACCESS and retained in-frame rearrangements with V and J assigned. These tables miss some clones; where compared with another copy, unresolved V genes account for less than half of the shortfall, and the remainder is unexplained. V and J calls and clone size are those listed in that table; D and trimming were worked out from the DNA. The sample records hundreds of thousands of clones, approximately 92% of which are singletons. Approximately 1% of the sample lies in the top ten.

The CDR3 sequence holds 15 residues, the cysteine and phenylalanine included. CDR3 DNA is the only sequence kept; it has 45 bases, read in frame from the first base. Relative to germline, V is missing 7 bases and J is missing 2 bases, with 9 bases of the junction outside any gene match. CDR1 MNHEY and CDR2 SMNVEV are derived from the germline V gene (reference sequence). Enrolling through a virtual design, the prospective study's participants ranged in age from roughly 18 to 100 years and lived across about two dozen United States geographic areas. Cohort assignment in the prospective study relied on participant-reported clinical history from a screening survey and a study questionnaire. For ImmuneRACE Cohort 3, a participant was defined as recovered based on two consecutive negative NP/OP PCR tests, clearance by a healthcare professional, or resolution of symptoms. In the prospective study, whole blood, serum and a nasopharyngeal or oropharyngeal swab were collected from each participant by mobile phlebotomists. Prospective study participants could optionally give additional blood draws and questionnaires over an approximately 2-month period. Before DNA extraction, blood samples from the prospective study were shipped at room temperature or frozen.

The investigation overall reported the following: Clinical and demographic metadata were provided uncurated, with the amount varying by source and participant.

About this clone itself: Its specific antigen is unknown. Per-base qualities were not stored, and no clone one base away is much larger.

Specimen: PBMCs or T cells enriched from blood (not recorded which). This clonotype was sampled from a man aged 18 to 29 who had recovered from COVID-19. The chain is encoded by TRBV27 joined to TRBJ2-7; 9 central nucleotides agree with TRBD2. DNA sequence: TGTGCCAGCACCCTCCGTAGCGGGGGACCCTACGAGCAGTACTTC. Its amino acids are CASTLRSGGPYEQYF.